The 9 T cell receptor beta chains listed next were all sequenced from one sample in a study of cytomegalovirus exposure and HLA in healthy donors. The method was immunoSEQ multiplex PCR; TCRdb's version includes in-frame clones alone and lacks a portion of them. Of 150,000 or so clones in the sample, 85% to 90% were seen once. The sequencing sample was made of PBMCs. The receptors derive from a human donor in good health.

The chain uses TRBV14 and TRBJ1-1, with D possibly matching TRBD1 (5 bases). The V and J ends lost 4 bases and 4 bases respectively, with 10 bases between them. Per germline, CDR1 SGHDN and CDR2 FVKESK. This CDR3 has 13 residues. CDR3 protein: CASSRQLLTEAFF. The CDR3 DNA is TGTGCCAGCAGCCGACAGCTCCTCACTGAAGCTTTCTTT. The complete variable domain, with remaining parts taken from reference TRBV14 and TRBJ1-1, reads EAGVTQFPSHSVIEKGQTVTLRCDPISGHDNLYWYRRVMGKEIKFLLHFVKESKQDESGMPNNRFLAERTGGTYSTLKVQPAELEDSGVYFCASSRQLLTEAFFGQGTRLTVV.

The rearrangement links TRBV6-1 to TRBJ1-5; 7 bases are shared with TRBD1. Germline V gene data show CDR1 as MNHNS and CDR2 as SASEGT. This CDR3 is built from 15 residues. The ends lost 11 bases at V and 0 bases at J; junction bases unmatched: 10. The CDR3 region has the DNA TGTGCCCTTCGACAGGGATCAAATAGCAATCAGCCCCAGCATTTT. This codes for CALRQGSNSNQPQHF.

The chain recombines TRBV6-1 with TRBJ1-5; 8 nucleotides agree with TRBD1. Per germline, CDR1 MNHNS and CDR2 SASEGT. V shed 5 bases and J 7 bases; nucleotides not matched to a gene: 10. The CDR3 totals 15 residues. CDR3 in amino acids: CASSPQDREGQPQHF. CDR3 DNA sequence: TGTGCCAGCAGTCCCCAGGACAGGGAAGGACAGCCCCAGCATTTT.

J is TRBJ2-1 and V is TRBV10-1; 9 bases line up with TRBD2. Germline V gene sequence: CDR1 WNHNN, CDR2 SYGVQD (reference sequence). V shed 3 bases, J shed 5 bases, and the junction held 8 bases outside the gene matches. The CDR3 spans 16 residues. CDR3 loop: CASSDYAGGSDNEQFF. Written as DNA, the CDR3 is TGCGCCAGCAGTGATTACGCGGGAGGGTCTGACAATGAGCAGTTCTTC.

This clone was seen more than once but under ten times. The chain employs TRBV15 and TRBJ1-5; weak D call: TRBD1 (6 bases). CDR3 size: 15 residues. Trimming removed 4 bases at V and 3 bases at J, with 13 bases between. CDR1 is LNHNV, CDR2 YYDKDF, per germline (reference sequence). DNA of the CDR3: TGTGCCACCAGCAATAGCAGGGGCGTCAATCAGCCCCAGCATTTT. As protein: CATSNSRGVNQPQHF.

The genes are TRBV5-1 and TRBJ1-3; D is uncertain. The germline CDR1 and CDR2 sequences are SGHRS and YFSETQ. The CDR3 has 15 residues. V lost 0 bases, J lost 0 bases, and 7 bases lay in between. DNA for the CDR3: TGCGCCAGCAGCTTGGTTGCGGACTCTGGAAACACCATATATTTT. This encodes CASSLVADSGNTIYF.

The chain carries TRBV7-3 and TRBJ2-2, with 8 bases lining up with TRBD1. CDR1 is SGHTA and CDR2 is FQGTGA in the germline V gene. This CDR3 has 15 residues. J was trimmed by 4 bases and V by 3 bases; bases with no gene match: 4. CDR3: CASSFTGGFTGELFF. CDR3 DNA: TGTGCCAGCAGCTTTACAGGGGGATTCACCGGGGAGCTGTTTTTT.

V and J are TRBV25-1 and TRBJ1-1; tentative D call: TRBD1 (6 bases). The CDR3 spans 13 residues. Germline V gene lookup returns CDR1 MGHDK and CDR2 SYGVNS. The germline V and J ends were trimmed by 4 bases and 1 base, with 7 bases remaining between them. The CDR3 DNA reads TGTGCCAGCAGTGGGGGACAGAACACTGAAGCTTTCTTT. Amino acid sequence: CASSGGQNTEAFF.

The V call is TRBV19, the J call TRBJ2-5; D might be TRBD2 (6 bases). This CDR3 has 15 residues. Germline V gene sequence: CDR1 LNHDA, CDR2 SQIVND (reference sequence). V was shortened by 3 bases and J by 6 bases, with 17 bases between the two germline ends. CDR3 sequence (DNA): TGTGCCAGTAGTATCGGGAGCGGGCGGTCACAGACCCAGTACTTC. Protein product: CASSIGSGRSQTQYF.